The TCR beta chain under discussion was sequenced for a study of CD8+ T cells in alopecia areata. Germline CDR1 and CDR2: MNHNY and SVGAGI (reference sequence). The CDR3 covers 15 residues. The V end lost 2 bases, the J end lost 7 bases, and 17 bases lay between the germline ends. Sequencing used cDNA as its template, made by extracting RNA and reverse transcribing it. TCRdb keeps only in-frame clones here, not all; method: immunoSEQ multiplex PCR. The sample contains about 210,000 clones, under 70% of which appear only once. Stated treatment: oral pan-JAK inhibitor, 5-10 mg twice daily. V is TRBV6-6 and J is TRBJ1-2; TRBD1 might be the D (5 bases). The starting material was CD4+ T cells sorted from blood, obtained at week 44, from a patient treated with tofacitinib. The receptor's source is a human donor with alopecia areata. CDR3 residues: CASSYDSSLIRGYTF. The CDR3 region has the DNA TGTGCCAGCAGTTACGACAGCTCCCTCATCCGTGGCTACACCTTC.